Described below is a single TCR beta chain sequence and its context. The CDR3 has 17 amino acids. Germline CDR1 reads LGHNA; CDR2 reads YSLEER. After removal of 0 bases from V and 3 bases from J, the junction contained 9 bases not matched to a gene. This record belongs to a study of sequential checkpoint blockade in melanoma. As for treatment: randomized to nivolumab then ipilimumab (arm A) or the reverse (arm B). Sorted cells were live CD3+CD8+, lacking CD19 and CD56, from PBMCs. The assay was immunoSEQ multiplex PCR, and TCRdb's table has in-frame clones only and misses some. The table includes fewer than 35,000 clones, around 88% detected once.

Sequencing was performed on CD8+ T cells sorted from blood (inferred from file names), taken from a patient given nivolumab and ipilimumab in sequence. This sequence joins TRBV4-3 and TRBJ2-3; 7 bases line up with TRBD1. This TCR came from a human donor with melanoma. The CDR3 protein is CASSQDVETGITDTQYF. For the CDR3, the DNA is TGCGCCAGCAGCCAAGATGTGGAGACAGGGATAACAGATACGCAGTATTTT.